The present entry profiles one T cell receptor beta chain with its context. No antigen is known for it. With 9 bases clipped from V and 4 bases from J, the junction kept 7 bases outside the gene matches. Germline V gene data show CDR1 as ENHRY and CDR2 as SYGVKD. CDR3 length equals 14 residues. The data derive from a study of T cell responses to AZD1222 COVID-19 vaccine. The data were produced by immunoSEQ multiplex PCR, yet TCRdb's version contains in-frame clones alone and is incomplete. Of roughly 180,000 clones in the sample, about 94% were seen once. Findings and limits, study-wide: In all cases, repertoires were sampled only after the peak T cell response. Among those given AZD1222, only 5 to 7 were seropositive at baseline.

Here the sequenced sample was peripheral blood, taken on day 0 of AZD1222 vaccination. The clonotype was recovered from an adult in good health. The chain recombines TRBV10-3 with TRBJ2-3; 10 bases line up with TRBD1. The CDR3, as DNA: TGTGCCATTCAGACAGGGGGCTCTGCAGATACGCAGTATTTT. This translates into CAIQTGGSADTQYF.